This T cell receptor beta chain was found in a study of response to subunit inactivated influenza vaccine. V lost 8 bases and J lost 4, with 15 bases in between. CDR1 SNHLY and CDR2 FYNNEI come from the germline V gene. This CDR3 is 15 amino acids long. MiXCR was run by TCRdb on the RT-PCR reads, yielding one entry per CDR3 protein. The sample shows roughly 540,000 distinct CDR3 sequences, roughly 25% of them seen only once. These same data were also listed under a study on T cells expressing NK-cell markers. This second report adds: The authors made TCR beta cDNA libraries by 5'RACE template switching. This switching added a universal primer site and UMIs. Several of the experiments relied on an anti-gamma-delta TCR antibody so that only alpha-beta TCR T cells were sorted. HCMV specificity was not established for the expanded NKG2C+ T cell clones.

The clonotype comes from a man in his fifties or sixties who received an inactivated influenza vaccine. Sequenced here: CD4+ T cells sorted from PBMCs, sampled approximately 12 days after vaccination. This chain uses TRBV2 with TRBJ1-6; D perhaps matches TRBD1 (5 bases). The CDR3 spells CASATGRQYNSPLHF. The CDR3 bases are TGTGCCAGCGCAACCGGTAGACAGTATAATTCACCCCTCCACTTT.